These T cell receptor beta chains were read from a single sample in a study of early T cells in non-severe SARS-CoV-2 infection. MiXCR, run by TCRdb on the 5' RACE reads, gives a single entry per CDR3 protein. The table includes tens of thousands of distinct CDR3 sequences, 8.5% to 12% detected once. Sequencing was performed on whole blood. Receptors originate from an adult who was a healthcare worker with PCR-confirmed SARS-CoV-2 infection or an uninfected control (not recorded which). Both conserved end residues are part of each CDR3. D genes are given only for firm matches. The size of a clone is reported for some rows only, either as once, few or many, or as a class for expanded clones.

d_gene	v_gene	abundance	j_gene	CDR3aa	CDR3nt
TRBD2	TRBV12-3/TRBV12-4	few	TRBJ2-1	CASSAGLAGVEQFF	TGTGCCAGCAGTGCGGGACTAGCGGGAGTTGAGCAGTTCTTC
-	TRBV12-3/TRBV12-4	many	TRBJ1-3	CASSFDRNSGNTIYF	TGTGCCAGCAGTTTTGACCGGAATTCTGGAAACACCATATATTTT
-	TRBV28	-	TRBJ2-7	CASKTGPNIYEQYF	TGTGCCAGCAAAACCGGGCCTAACATCTACGAGCAGTACTTC
TRBD2	TRBV4-3	once	TRBJ2-1	CASSQGTSGRAHNEQFF	TGCGCCAGCAGCCAAGGGACTAGCGGGAGGGCCCACAATGAGCAGTTCTTC
-	TRBV12-2	many	TRBJ2-2	CASRLVFRKGAVGELFF	TGTGCAAGTCGCTTAGTATTCCGGAAGGGGGCCGTCGGGGAGCTGTTTTTT
-	TRBV7-9	few	TRBJ1-2	CASSSTSYYGYTF	TGTGCCAGCAGCTCCACTTCCTACTATGGCTACACCTTC
-	TRBV7-9	many	TRBJ1-1	CASSLGQGNTEAFF	TGTGCCAGCAGCTTAGGTCAGGGGAACACTGAAGCTTTCTTT
-	TRBV27	few	TRBJ2-3	CASSLLGTDTQYF	TGTGCCAGCAGTTTACTAGGGACAGATACGCAGTATTTT
TRBD1	TRBV29-1	many	TRBJ2-1	CSVQGAPYNEQFF	TGCAGCGTTCAGGGGGCGCCTTACAATGAGCAGTTCTTC
TRBD1	TRBV11-2	few	TRBJ1-2	CASSLGGQGYGYTF	TGTGCCAGCAGCTTAGGGGGACAGGGATATGGCTACACCTTC
-	TRBV30	many	TRBJ1-1	CAWREKNTEAFF	TGTGCCTGGAGAGAAAAGAACACTGAAGCTTTCTTT
-	TRBV2	many	TRBJ2-7	CAILKTSYEQYF	TGTGCCATCCTCAAGACGTCCTACGAGCAGTACTTC
-	TRBV20-1	many	TRBJ1-4	CSARERRTNEKLFF	TGCAGTGCTAGAGAGAGGCGAACTAATGAAAAACTGTTTTTT
TRBD2	TRBV7-2	many	TRBJ2-7	CASSLRAGVYEQYF	TGTGCCAGCAGCTTGAGAGCGGGGGTCTACGAGCAGTACTTC
-	TRBV2	-	TRBJ2-1	CASSYTTNEQFF	TGTGCCAGCAGCTATACAACCAATGAGCAGTTCTTC
-	TRBV18	-	TRBJ1-1	CASSRGQNPMNTEAFF	TGTGCCAGCTCCCGCGGACAGAACCCTATGAACACTGAAGCTTTCTTT
-	TRBV5-5	-	TRBJ2-5	CASSLQSGQETQYF	TGTGCCAGCAGCTTGCAGTCAGGCCAAGAGACCCAGTACTTC
TRBD1	TRBV20-1	many	TRBJ1-5	CSAASGTGSNQPQHF	TGCAGTGCTGCCTCCGGGACAGGCAGCAATCAGCCCCAGCATTTT
TRBD2	TRBV7-3	many	TRBJ2-1	CASSPTSEYNEQFF	TGTGCCAGCAGCCCCACTAGCGAGTACAATGAGCAGTTCTTC
TRBD2	TRBV7-2	-	TRBJ2-5	CASSLSGSGGETQYF	TGTGCCAGCAGCTTGAGCGGGAGTGGTGGGGAGACCCAGTACTTC
-	TRBV11-2	-	TRBJ2-1	CASSLVWMAAYNEQFF	TGTGCCAGCAGCTTAGTGTGGATGGCGGCCTACAATGAGCAGTTCTTC
-	TRBV20-1	-	TRBJ1-2	CSARDYRRRGYTF	TGCAGTGCTAGAGATTACCGCAGGCGTGGCTACACCTTC